This T cell receptor (beta chain) originates from a study of T cell changes during pregnancy in multiple sclerosis. CDR1 is SGHNT, CDR2 YYREEE, per germline (reference sequence). Between the trimmed V and J ends, which lost 3 bases and 9 bases, there was a span of 13 bases. The CDR3 has 14 amino acids. Profiling relied on immunoSEQ multiplex PCR, and the TCRdb table lists in-frame clones only, not all of them. Of almost 50,000 clones listed, about 90% are singletons. The sequence was obtained from a female donor in good health, enrolled as a control in a pregnancy study. The chain couples TRBV5-4 to TRBJ1-6; D is ambiguous. The input for sequencing was CD4+ T cells from peripheral blood mononuclear cells, taken in the second trimester of pregnancy. DNA of the CDR3: TGTGCCAGCAGCTGGACCGAGGGCGGTTCACCCCTCCACTTT. Protein sequence: CASSWTEGGSPLHF.